The next 26 T cell receptor beta chains were all read from a single sample in a study of identifying expanded T cells in peripheral blood. Using immunoSEQ multiplex PCR, the repertoire was profiled, and TCRdb retains in-frame clones only, with some absent. Among tens of thousands of clones listed, roughly 84% were seen once. Sequenced sample: blood. The receptor source for this set is a person aged 18 to 75 in good health.

The chain employs TRBV18 and TRBJ1-4; unclear D gene. Germline V lookup: CDR1 KGHSH, CDR2 LQKENI. The CDR3 extends over 16 amino acids. V was shortened by 3 bases and J by 0 bases, with 11 bases between the two germline ends. CDR3 sequence reads: CASSPSSFATNEKLFF. The DNA of the CDR3 is TGTGCCAGCTCACCGTCTAGCTTTGCAACTAATGAAAAACTGTTTTTT.

The J gene is TRBJ1-3, the V gene TRBV19; D not certain. Per the germline V gene, CDR1 is LNHDA and CDR2 is SQIVND (reference sequence). The CDR3 totals 14 residues. The germline V and J ends were trimmed by 5 bases and 3 bases, with 11 bases remaining between them. The CDR3 nucleotides are TGTGCCAGTAGTGGGGTGTCGTTTGGAAACACCATATATTTT. This gives the protein CASSGVSFGNTIYF.

The chain carries TRBV27 and TRBJ2-3, with D perhaps matching TRBD1 or TRBD2 (6 bases each). With 3 bases removed from V and 0 bases from J, the gap between germline ends came to 16 bases. The germline V gene has CDR1 MNHEY and CDR2 SMNVEV (reference sequence). The CDR3 extends over 17 amino acids. CDR3 in DNA: TGTGCCAGCAGTTTGGTAATCACAGGGACTAGCACAGATACGCAGTATTTT. Its protein product is CASSLVITGTSTDTQYF.

V is TRBV5-1 and J is TRBJ2-7; 12 bases are a match to TRBD1. Germline assignment: CDR1 SGHRS and CDR2 YFSETQ. The J segment lost 7 bases and the V segment lost 6 bases, leaving 8 bases of the junction unmatched. The CDR3 sequence is 14 residues long. The chain's CDR3 is CASNPGQGAREQYF. In DNA, the CDR3 is TGCGCCAGCAATCCGGGACAGGGGGCTCGTGAGCAGTACTTC.

This clone was detected once. V gene TRBV4-3 combines with J gene TRBJ1-2, with D perhaps matching TRBD1 (6 bases). V was cut by 0 bases and J by 4 bases, with 12 bases left in between. Germline values: CDR1 LGHNA, CDR2 YSLEER. There are 15 residues in the CDR3. The CDR3 region is CASSQDGGGGYGYTF. CDR3 in DNA: TGCGCCAGCAGCCAAGATGGAGGGGGAGGCTATGGCTACACCTTC.

The rearrangement uses TRBV6-5 and TRBJ1-1; the match to TRBD1 covers 7 bases. The CDR3 extends over 12 amino acids. CDR1 is MNHEY and CDR2 is SVGAGI in the germline V gene. Trimming at V came to 9 bases and at J to 4 bases, leaving 5 bases not matched to a gene. The CDR3 loop reads CASRTGPTEAFF. The CDR3 DNA reads as TGTGCCAGTCGGACAGGCCCCACTGAAGCTTTCTTT.

V usage is TRBV7-3 and J usage is TRBJ2-5, with D possibly being TRBD1 (6 bases). V was clipped by 5 bases and J by 1 base, with 11 bases between them. Germline V gene lookup returns CDR1 SGHTA and CDR2 FQGTGA. The CDR3 is 14 amino acids. The CDR3 sequence is CASSPGAGQETQYF. In DNA, the CDR3 is TGTGCCAGCAGCCCAGGGGCGGGCCAAGAGACCCAGTACTTC.

J is TRBJ2-1 and V is TRBV7-9, with 14 nucleotides matching TRBD2. Germline-derived CDR1 and CDR2 are SEHNR and FQNEAQ (reference sequence). The CDR3 is made up of 18 amino acids. V dropped 4 bases and J dropped 6; count of bases not matched to a gene: 11. The CDR3 reads CASSSIRMTSGGANEQFF. CDR3 DNA sequence: TGTGCCAGCAGCTCGATCAGGATGACTAGCGGGGGGGCCAATGAGCAGTTCTTC.

This chain uses TRBV5-1 with TRBJ1-6; the D is unclear. V dropped 2 bases and J dropped 6 bases, with 9 bases sitting between them. Germline V gene data show CDR1 as SGHRS and CDR2 as YFSETQ. This CDR3 contains 14 residues. For the CDR3, the DNA is TGCGCCAGCAGCTTACAGAGTTTTAATTCACCCCTCCACTTT. Amino acids: CASSLQSFNSPLHF.

The V call is TRBV25-1, the J call TRBJ2-7; D possibly corresponds to TRBD2 (6 bases). V was cut by 4 bases and J by 0 bases, with 13 bases left in between. The germline V gene has CDR1 MGHDK and CDR2 SYGVNS. The CDR3 consists of 15 residues. The CDR3 coding sequence is TGTGCCAGCAGTGGGGGACTTTCGAGCTCCTACGAGCAGTACTTC. Its translation is CASSGGLSSSYEQYF.

This rearrangement joins TRBV6-6 to TRBJ2-7; 10 bases fit TRBD1. The CDR3 is 15 residues long. J gave up 6 bases and V 2 bases, and 7 bases lay outside the gene matches. Germline values: CDR1 MNHNY, CDR2 SVGAGI (reference sequence). The DNA for the CDR3 is TGTGCCAGCAGTTACACCCCGGGACAGGGGACCGAGCAGTACTTC. Translation: CASSYTPGQGTEQYF.

The chain employs TRBV4-3 and TRBJ2-7; 10 nucleotides agree with TRBD1. The V gene's germline CDR1 is LGHNA and CDR2 YSLEER. The CDR3 length is 15 residues. The junction had 8 bases not matched to a gene; V was cut back by 5 bases and J by 4 bases. The CDR3 nucleotides read TGCGCCAGCAGCGCCTGGACAGGGGGGGAATACGAGCAGTACTTC. Its translation: CASSAWTGGEYEQYF.

This clone was seen a single time. The V gene is TRBV9, the J gene TRBJ1-4; 7 nucleotides align to TRBD1. This CDR3 has 14 residues. Germline CDR1 SGDLS, CDR2 YYNGEE. The V and J ends lost 3 bases and 9 bases, in that order; junction bases with no gene match: 8. The CDR3: CASSATGQRKKLFF. DNA for the CDR3: TGTGCCAGCAGCGCTACGGGACAGAGGAAAAAACTGTTTTTT.

This sequence joins TRBV29-1 and TRBJ1-2; D possibly corresponds to TRBD1 (5 bases). This CDR3 is built from 13 residues. V was trimmed by 6 bases and J by 4 bases, leaving 15 bases between them. Per the germline V gene, CDR1 is SQVTM and CDR2 is ANQGSEA. This chain's CDR3 is CSVPGTAAYGYTF. CDR3 in DNA: TGCAGCGTCCCCGGGACGGCCGCCTATGGCTACACCTTC.

This clone was recorded a few times. The same CDR3 also results from other DNA sequences found in this sample. The chain couples TRBV7-2 to TRBJ1-2, with 8 bases lining up with TRBD1. The trim removed 1 base at V and 8 bases at J, leaving 6 bases unmatched. The CDR3 is made up of 14 amino acids. Looked up from germline, CDR1 is SGHTA and CDR2 is FQGNSA. In DNA, the CDR3 is TGTGCCAGCAGCTTAGGTCAGGGGGCGCGAGGCTACACCTTC. It translates to CASSLGQGARGYTF.

The V and J genes are TRBV7-9 and TRBJ2-7, with TRBD1 matching 12 bases. Germline-derived CDR1 and CDR2 are SEHNR and FQNEAQ (reference sequence). The CDR3 contains 13 residues. V lost 9 bases and J lost 6; bases outside the gene matches: 6. The CDR3 here is CASTGTGGSEQYF. The CDR3 bases are TGTGCCAGTACCGGGACAGGGGGCTCCGAGCAGTACTTC. Full variable domain (missing parts from reference TRBV7-9 and TRBJ2-7): DTGVSQNPRHKITKRGQNVTFRCDPISEHNRLYWYRQTLGQGPEFLTYFQNEAQLEKSRLLSDRFSAERPKGSFSTLEIQRTEQGDSAMYLCASTGTGGSEQYFGPGTRLTVT.

V is TRBV6-6 and J is TRBJ2-5; the D call may be TRBD1 or TRBD2 (6 bases each). Trimming took 0 bases from V and 5 from J, leaving 10 bases between them. Germline V gene sequence: CDR1 MNHNY, CDR2 SVGAGI (reference sequence). This CDR3 is 14 amino acids long. The CDR3 coding sequence is TGTGCCAGCAGTTACTCGGGGGGCGGTGAGACCCAGTACTTC. Protein product: CASSYSGGGETQYF.

This chain uses TRBV5-1 with TRBJ1-3, with unresolved D. Trimming took 0 bases from V and 0 from J, leaving 4 bases between them. The CDR3 covers 14 residues. The V gene's germline CDR1 is SGHRS and CDR2 YFSETQ. The CDR3 nucleotides are TGCGCCAGCAGCTTGGCCAGCTCTGGAAACACCATATATTTT. Protein sequence: CASSLASSGNTIYF.

V and J are TRBV11-2 and TRBJ2-2; no definite D call. The germline V gene encodes CDR1 SGHAT and CDR2 FQNNGV. V was shortened by 3 bases and J by 6 bases, with 17 bases between the two germline ends. This CDR3 region has 16 residues. CDR3 in amino acids: CASSFRHPRSAGELFF. The CDR3, as DNA: TGTGCCAGCAGCTTCCGGCACCCACGAAGCGCCGGGGAGCTGTTTTTT.

The V and J genes are TRBV18 and TRBJ2-1, with 15 bases that match TRBD2. The CDR3 is made up of 17 amino acids. In germline, CDR1 is KGHSH, CDR2 LQKENI. The V segment lost 3 bases and the J segment 6 bases; nucleotides outside the gene matches: 6. DNA of the CDR3: TGTGCCAGCTCACCTGGACTAGCGGGGGGGCCTGGCAATGAGCAGTTCTTC. It encodes CASSPGLAGGPGNEQFF.

The V call is TRBV2, the J call TRBJ1-3; TRBD1 might be the D (5 bases). The CDR3 contains 16 residues. Germline assignment: CDR1 SNHLY and CDR2 FYNNEI. Trimming took off 8 bases at V and 7 bases at J, with 24 bases between the two ends. CDR3 loop: CASSFGGSQLGNTIYF. The CDR3 coding sequence is TGTGCCAGCTCCTTTGGGGGAAGCCAGTTGGGGAACACCATATATTTT.

The rearrangement links TRBV5-1 to TRBJ1-1; D is unresolved. The CDR3 runs 12 residues. Trimming removed 5 bases from V and 2 bases from J, with 7 bases in between. Germline CDR1 reads SGHRS; CDR2 reads YFSETQ. CDR3 sequence reads: CASRGANTEAFF. DNA for the CDR3: TGCGCCAGCAGGGGAGCTAACACTGAAGCTTTCTTT.

The chain combines TRBV5-4 with TRBJ1-2; D not resolved. CDR3 size: 17 residues. Per the germline V gene, CDR1 is SGHNT and CDR2 is YYREEE (reference sequence). Trimming pared 3 bases from V and 1 base from J, leaving 19 bases between. The CDR3 DNA reads as TGTGCCAGCAGCTATTCTCCTCCTTCGGGAGTTAACTATGGCTACACCTTC. It codes for CASSYSPPSGVNYGYTF.

The chain combines TRBV6-6 with TRBJ1-2, with 8 bases that match TRBD1. CDR3 size: 12 residues. Germline trimming cut 5 bases from V and 10 bases from J; bases unmatched to any gene: 6. CDR1 and CDR2 (germline): MNHNY, SVGAGI (reference sequence). The CDR3 DNA reads TGTGCCAGCAGTCCCGGACAGGGTCACTACACCTTC. Encoded protein: CASSPGQGHYTF.

V is TRBV7-2 and J is TRBJ1-1, with TRBD1 matching over 8 bases. Trimming took 5 bases from V and 11 from J; bases not matched to a gene: 13. From germline, CDR1 is SGHTA and CDR2 FQGNSA. The CDR3 is 14 amino acids. The DNA for the CDR3 is TGTGCCAGCAGCATGGGACAGGCGGGGCGTACGGCTTTCTTT. Its translation: CASSMGQAGRTAFF.

The rearrangement links TRBV5-1 to TRBJ2-3; D unresolved. V was clipped by 5 bases and J by 5 bases, with 12 bases between them. Germline values: CDR1 SGHRS, CDR2 YFSETQ. CDR3 length equals 13 residues. Here the CDR3 reads CASSSRWGDTQYF. The DNA for the CDR3 is TGCGCCAGCAGTTCTCGGTGGGGAGATACGCAGTATTTT. Looking up the rest from reference TRBV5-1 and TRBJ2-3 gives the full variable domain: KAGVTQTPRYLIKTRGQQVTLSCSPISGHRSVSWYQQTPGQGLQFLFEYFSETQRNKGNFPGRFSGRQFSNSRSEMNVSTLELGDSALYLCASSSRWGDTQYFGPGTRLTVL.